Sequencing of this T cell receptor (beta chain) was carried out in a study of control samples from healthy donors and cancer patients. This CDR3 spans 14 amino acids. Germline lookup yields CDR1 MNHEY and CDR2 SVGAGI. V lost 3 bases, J lost 5 bases, and 13 bases lay in between. Assay: immunoSEQ multiplex PCR; the TCRdb copy retains only in-frame clones and omits some. The table includes 130,000 to 150,000 clones, around 94% detected once. The sample taken for sequencing was PBMCs. The chain has TRBV6-5 and TRBJ1-1; maybe TRBD1 (5 bases). The TCR sequence derives from a man in his sixties with colorectal cancer. CDR3 loop: CASSYWGGKTEAFF. CDR3 DNA sequence: TGTGCCAGCAGTTATTGGGGGGGGAAGACTGAAGCTTTCTTT.